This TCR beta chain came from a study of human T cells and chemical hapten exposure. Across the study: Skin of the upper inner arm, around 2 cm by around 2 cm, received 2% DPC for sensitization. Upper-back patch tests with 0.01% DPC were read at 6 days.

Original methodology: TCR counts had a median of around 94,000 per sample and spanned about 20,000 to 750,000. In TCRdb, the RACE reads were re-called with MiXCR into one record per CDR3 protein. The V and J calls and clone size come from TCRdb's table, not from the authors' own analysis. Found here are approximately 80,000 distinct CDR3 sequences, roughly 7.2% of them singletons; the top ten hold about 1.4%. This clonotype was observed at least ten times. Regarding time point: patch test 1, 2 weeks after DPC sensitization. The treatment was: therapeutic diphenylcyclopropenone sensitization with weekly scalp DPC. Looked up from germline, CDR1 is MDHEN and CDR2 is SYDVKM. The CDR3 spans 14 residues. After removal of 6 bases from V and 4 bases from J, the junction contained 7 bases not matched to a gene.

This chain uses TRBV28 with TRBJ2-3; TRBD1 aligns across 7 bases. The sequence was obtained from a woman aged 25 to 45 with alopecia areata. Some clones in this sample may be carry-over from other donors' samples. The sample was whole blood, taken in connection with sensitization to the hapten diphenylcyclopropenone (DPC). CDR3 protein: CASRKGGAADTQYF. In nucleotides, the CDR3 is TGTGCCAGCAGAAAAGGGGGCGCCGCAGATACGCAGTATTTT.